Included here is one T cell receptor beta chain sequence, with context. The antigen it binds to is not known. No much larger clone is present one base from it, and per-base qualities are unavailable. The data originate from a study of blood T cell repertoires in COVID-19 (dated by TCRdb to 2019 to 2021). Regarding the study in general: Collaborator samples came from the United States, Italy and Spain and covered acute and convalescent phases of COVID-19. The material from the prospective study consisted of cDNA or gDNA derived from T cells, B-cell-depleted T cells, or PBMCs. Deeply sampled blood TCRbeta repertoires from subjects exposed to, actively infected with, or recovered from COVID-19 were included in the dataset. The repertoires were released in a freely available public database meant as a resource for research on the immune response to SARS-CoV-2. Samples were obtained from the ongoing ImmuneRACE study (first 160 participants) and from 1,200 or so subjects provided by 6 global collaborators. Nearly every sample came with metadata listing a de-identified subject ID, COVID-19 status, age in years and sex. Where available, HLA class I and class II types were taken from metadata supplied by the sample provider and were not determined by assay-based typing.

Points the paper makes about the study in general: The quantity of clinical and demographic metadata differed by source and by participant and was supplied without curation.

The CDR3 has 13 amino acids, counting the end cysteine and phenylalanine. The only DNA kept is the CDR3, 39 bases in frame from the first base. Relative to germline, V is missing 2 bases and J is missing 9 bases, with 4 bases of the junction outside any gene match. In the germline V gene, CDR1 corresponds to SQVTM and CDR2 to ANQGSEA. TCRbeta CDR3 regions were amplified from genomic DNA using the immunoSEQ Assay, a bias-controlled multiplex PCR. As for how the authors treated the data: Within the assay, amplification of reference gene primers was used to estimate how many nucleated cells each sample contained. To quantify the absolute abundance of each unique TCRbeta CDR3 rearrangement, sequence reads were collapsed and filtered. For each sample, productive Simpson clonality was calculated as the square root of Simpson's diversity index across productive rearrangements. TCRdb took this table from immuneACCESS and kept in-frame rearrangements with V and J called. Such tables lack part of the clones; where checked against another copy, unresolved V genes explain under half of the gap, and the rest is unexplained. V, J and clone size are those of that table, while D and trimming were read from the DNA. This sample comprises a few hundred thousand clones, more than 80% of them detected only once. The ten most abundant clones make up about 10% of the sample.

Each collaborating institution followed its own protocols to collect whole blood in K2EDTA tubes. For TCRbeta analysis, collaborators shipped samples in one of three forms: frozen whole blood, isolated PBMCs, or DNA extracted from either of those sample types. The origin of this receptor is an elderly woman with acute or convalescent COVID-19. What was sequenced was peripheral blood. The V gene is TRBV29-1 and the J gene is TRBJ2-1, with 10 bases matching TRBD2. CDR3 protein: CSVESLAGVEQFF. The DNA is TGCAGCGTTGAATCCCTAGCGGGGGTTGAGCAGTTCTTC.